This entry concerns a single TCR beta chain. Its antigen remains unidentified. TCRdb keeps only in-frame clones here, not all; method: immunoSEQ multiplex PCR. There are approximately 180,000 clones in the sample; roughly 91% occur only once, and more than 0.06% lies in the top ten. The CDR3 has 14 amino acids. The V and J ends lost 6 bases and 4 bases respectively, with 15 bases between them. Per the germline V gene, CDR1 is SNHLY and CDR2 is FYNNEI. Healthy HIV-negative adults without recent acute infections or vaccinations served as donors. This sample was included in a study of shared clonotypes between healthy human individuals. Overall study results and limits: Clonotypes shared by all four sorted-subset donors had higher generation probabilities than non-shared clonotypes.

The TCR originated in a woman aged 30 to 39 in good health. V and J are TRBV2 and TRBJ1-1, with a possible D match to TRBD1 (6 bases). The sequencing sample was made of naive CD4+ T cells sorted from blood. Subset meaning: CD45RA+ positively selected. Written as DNA, the CDR3 is TGTGCCAGCAGACAACAGGGTGGGACCACTGAAGCTTTCTTT. Amino acids: CASRQQGGTTEAFF.